These 11 T cell receptor beta chains share one sample of origin, sequenced in a study of CD8+ T cells in alopecia areata. Extraction of RNA preceded its reverse transcription into cDNA, which served as the sequencing template. Some clones are missing from TCRdb's copy, which holds only in-frame ones; the method was immunoSEQ multiplex PCR. This table holds 98,000 or so clones, roughly 59% found once. Sequenced input: CD8+ T cells sorted from blood. The receptors here all came from a human donor in good health.

This CDR3 reads CASSQTGGYEQYF. CDR3 sequence (DNA): TGCGCCAGCAGCCAGACAGGGGGCTACGAGCAGTACTTC. This rearrangement joins TRBV4-1 to TRBJ2-7; TRBD1 aligns across 9 bases. Unmatched junction bases numbered 0, after V lost 3 bases and J lost 3 bases. CDR3 length: 13 residues. CDR1 MGHRA and CDR2 YSYEKL come from the germline V gene.

This clone was seen a few times. The gene calls are TRBV2 and TRBJ2-2; no clear D. Germline lookup yields CDR1 SNHLY and CDR2 FYNNEI. Trimming removed 1 base at V and 4 bases at J, with 7 bases between. The CDR3 contains 14 residues. CDR3 coding DNA: TGTGCCAGCAGTGAAGTCGTTCTCACCGGGGAGCTGTTTTTT. It translates to CASSEVVLTGELFF.

This chain joins TRBV13 and TRBJ1-2; D unclear. Germline V gene sequence: CDR1 PRHDT, CDR2 FYEKMQ (reference sequence). The CDR3 loop spans 13 amino acids. The germline V and J ends were trimmed by 3 bases and 6 bases, with 11 bases remaining between them. CDR3 nucleotide sequence: TGTGCCAGCAGCTTGGGAGGAATGGATGGCTACACCTTC. Translating it yields CASSLGGMDGYTF.

The chain couples TRBV6-5 to TRBJ2-5; D may correspond to TRBD1 or TRBD2 (6 bases each). CDR3 length: 14 amino acids. V lost 0 bases and J lost 3, with 8 bases in between. Germline loops: CDR1 MNHEY, CDR2 SVGAGI. The CDR3 DNA sequence: TGTGCCAGCAGTTACTCGGGGGGCGAAGAGACCCAGTACTTC. It is translated as CASSYSGGEETQYF.

The genes are TRBV6-6 and TRBJ1-2, with unresolved D. Germline CDR1 reads MNHNY; CDR2 reads SVGAGI (reference sequence). Trimming cost V 9 bases and J 0 bases, with 11 bases left between them. This CDR3 is 13 amino acids long. CDR3 sequence reads: CASGMHPNYGYTF. The CDR3, as DNA: TGTGCCAGTGGAATGCACCCTAACTATGGCTACACCTTC.

The chain is built from TRBV5-6 and TRBJ2-7; unclear D gene. This CDR3 has 14 residues. Germline V gene lookup returns CDR1 SGHDT and CDR2 YYEEEE. Trimming removed 2 bases at V and 0 bases at J, with 9 bases between. In DNA, the CDR3 is TGTGCCAGCAGCTTCCAGGTTGACTCCTACGAGCAGTACTTC. Encoded protein: CASSFQVDSYEQYF.

This clone was seen just once. This chain connects TRBV29-1 to TRBJ2-3; tentative D call: TRBD1 (6 bases). The V and J ends lost 5 bases and 1 base respectively, with 13 bases between them. Germline CDR1 SQVTM, CDR2 ANQGSEA. CDR3 size: 14 residues. The CDR3 spells CSVWSEGGTDTQYF. CDR3 sequence (DNA): TGCAGCGTTTGGAGTGAGGGGGGCACAGATACGCAGTATTTT.

V usage is TRBV4-3 and J usage is TRBJ1-6, with D possibly being TRBD1 (5 bases). This CDR3 comprises 15 residues. Germline V gene lookup returns CDR1 LGHNA and CDR2 YSLEER. V lost 0 bases and J 6 bases, leaving 9 bases between the germline ends. The CDR3, as DNA: TGCGCCAGCAGCCAAGATCAGGGAGGTAATTCACCCCTCCACTTT. This gives the protein CASSQDQGGNSPLHF.

The rearrangement links TRBV2 to TRBJ2-4; D remains ambiguous. The CDR3 has 12 amino acids. Trimming shortened V by 5 bases and J by 7 bases, and 9 bases separated the two germline ends. Germline V lookup: CDR1 SNHLY, CDR2 FYNNEI. CDR3 sequence (DNA): TGTGCCAGCAGTCTGGCCCCCAACATTCAGTACTTC. Its protein product is CASSLAPNIQYF.

This chain links TRBV20-1 with TRBJ2-7, with D possibly matching TRBD1 (6 bases). Germline V gene sequence: CDR1 DFQATT, CDR2 SNEGSKA (reference sequence). Trimming took 6 bases from V and 6 from J, leaving 12 bases between them. This CDR3 has 11 residues. CDR3 sequence (DNA): TGCAGTGCGTCGACAGGAACCGAGCAGTACTTC. Amino acid sequence: CSASTGTEQYF.

This clone appeared a few times. This chain connects TRBV19 to TRBJ2-7; 9 bases are shared with TRBD1. Trimming at V came to 10 bases and at J to 5 bases, leaving 9 bases not matched to a gene. From germline, CDR1 is LNHDA and CDR2 SQIVND (reference sequence). The CDR3 runs 13 residues. CDR3 nucleotides: TGTGCCACCCGAGGGACAGGGACCCACGAGCAGTACTTC. Translation: CATRGTGTHEQYF.